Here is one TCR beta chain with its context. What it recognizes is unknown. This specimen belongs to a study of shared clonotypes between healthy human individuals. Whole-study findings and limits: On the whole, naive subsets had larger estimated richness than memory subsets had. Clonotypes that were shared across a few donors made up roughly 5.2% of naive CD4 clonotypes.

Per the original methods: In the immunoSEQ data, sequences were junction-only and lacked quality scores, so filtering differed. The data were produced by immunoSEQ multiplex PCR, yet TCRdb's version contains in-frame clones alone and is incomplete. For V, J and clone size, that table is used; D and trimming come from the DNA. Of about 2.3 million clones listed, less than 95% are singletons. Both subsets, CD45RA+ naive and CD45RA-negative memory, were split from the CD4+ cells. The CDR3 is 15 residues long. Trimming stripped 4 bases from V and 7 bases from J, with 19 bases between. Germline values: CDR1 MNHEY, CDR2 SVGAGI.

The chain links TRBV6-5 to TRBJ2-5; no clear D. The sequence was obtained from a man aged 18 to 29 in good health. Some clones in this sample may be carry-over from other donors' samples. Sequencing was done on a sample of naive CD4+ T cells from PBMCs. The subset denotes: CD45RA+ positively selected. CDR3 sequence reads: CASSSRPRPFVTQYF. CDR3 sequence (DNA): TGTGCCAGCAGTTCCCGTCCACGTCCATTTGTGACCCAGTACTTC.